This T cell receptor beta chain comes out of a study of shared clonotypes between healthy human individuals. Trimming stripped 6 bases from V and 0 bases from J, with 2 bases between. The CDR3 is 11 amino acids. Per germline, CDR1 MDHEN and CDR2 SYDVKM. The repertoire was sequenced with immunoSEQ multiplex PCR; TCRdb's copy has only in-frame clones and lacks some. The sample has around 83,000 clones, about 64% seen once. Details on this clone: This could be a read error, since a much larger clone is one nucleotide away. This sample includes further DNA sequences coding for the same CDR3.

Sequencing was done on a sample of memory CD8+ T cells sorted from blood. Regarding subset: CD45RO+ cells pooled with CCR7-negative TemRA cells. The chain uses TRBV28 and TRBJ1-2; D unclear. The TCR was taken from a young man in good health. The CDR3 loop reads CASSSNYGYTF. CDR3 DNA sequence: TGTGCCAGCAGCTCTAACTATGGCTACACCTTC.